These 4 T cell receptor beta chains came from one sample sequenced in a study of cytomegalovirus exposure and HLA in healthy donors (dated by TCRdb to the late 2010s). The protocol used for the library was the immunoSEQ multiplex PCR assay. For the multiplex PCR, a mixture combining 60 forward primers for TCR Vbeta segments and 13 reverse primers for TCR Jbeta segments was used. TCRdb took this table from immuneACCESS and kept in-frame rearrangements with V and J called. Such tables lack part of the clones; where checked against another copy, unresolved V genes explain under half of the gap, and the rest is unexplained. For this sample the table gives 170,000 or so clones, of which around four fifths were detected only once. Of the sample, roughly 13% is held by the ten largest clones. Input material: PBMCs. Receptors were obtained from a woman aged 50 to 60 in good health and CMV-seropositive.

The gene calls are TRBV11-3 and TRBJ2-1; 10 bases map to TRBD2. Unmatched junction bases numbered 6, after V lost 1 base and J lost 6 bases. This CDR3 is built from 16 residues. Germline V gene sequence: CDR1 SGHNT, CDR2 YENEEA. DNA of the CDR3: TGTGCCAGCAGCTTAGTGCTAGCGGGGGAAAGCAATGAGCAGTTCTTC. As protein: CASSLVLAGESNEQFF.

V and J are TRBV5-6 and TRBJ2-5; D perhaps matches TRBD1 (7 bases). The assigned J gene may be wrong: the sequence end matches TRBJ2-7 better. CDR3 length: 15 amino acids. Germline V lookup: CDR1 SGHDT, CDR2 YYEEEE. CDR3 loop: CASSLGPGGPYEQYF. The CDR3 coding sequence is TGTGCCAGCAGCTTGGGACCAGGGGGGCCCTACGAGCAGTACTTC.

This chain uses TRBV28 with TRBJ2-7, with D perhaps TRBD2 (6 bases). V was pared by 5 bases and J by 2 bases, with 16 bases between. Germline CDR1 and CDR2: MDHEN and SYDVKM. This CDR3 spans 15 amino acids. The CDR3 here is CASSQPGLNPYEQYF. The CDR3 DNA reads as TGTGCCAGCAGTCAACCGGGACTCAATCCCTACGAGCAGTACTTC.

The chain uses TRBV5-6 and TRBJ2-7; a possible D gene is TRBD2 (5 bases). V dropped 4 bases and J dropped 1 base, with 9 bases sitting between them. Per germline, CDR1 SGHDT and CDR2 YYEEEE. CDR3 length: 13 amino acids. CDR3 DNA sequence: TGTGCCAGCAGCGCCCGGGAATCCTACGAGCAGTACTTC. As protein: CASSARESYEQYF.